This T cell receptor (beta chain) was observed in a study of vaccination effects on CD4 cells after COVID-19. TCRdb keeps only in-frame clones here, not all; method: immunoSEQ multiplex PCR. The table includes fewer than 55,000 clones, just under 80% detected once. Sequencing followed a ViraFEST assay step that expanded antigen-specific CD4+ T cells with viral peptide pools. Upon completion of 10 to 11 days in culture, CD4+ T cells were isolated. Having tested negative for nucleocapsid antibodies, the vaccine recipients showed no prior SARS-CoV-2 infection. Concerning this clone: Its antigen remains unknown.

The V end was cut by 5 bases, the J end by 4 bases, with 16 bases between. Germline-derived CDR1 and CDR2 are SGHTA and FQGNSA. CDR3 size: 15 residues. This specimen consisted of CD4+ T cells from PBMCs cultured with HCoV-OC43 spike peptides, obtained before COVID-19 vaccination. Subset indicated: HCoV-OC43 spike overlapping peptide pool stimulation. This chain links TRBV7-2 with TRBJ2-3; D gene ambiguous. The receptor was derived from a human donor who received a COVID-19 vaccine. The CDR3: CASSPRTGPADTQYF. CDR3 bases: TGTGCCAGCAGCCCGAGGACCGGTCCCGCAGATACGCAGTATTTT.